This TCR beta chain was sequenced in a study of control samples from healthy donors and cancer patients. TCRdb keeps only in-frame clones here, not all; method: immunoSEQ multiplex PCR. The table includes fewer than 120,000 clones, roughly 90% detected once. Germline values: CDR1 MNHEY, CDR2 SVGAGI. Unmatched junction bases numbered 6, after V lost 4 bases and J lost 7 bases. The CDR3 is 15 amino acids. V is TRBV6-5 and J is TRBJ2-3, with 12 bases lining up with TRBD2. The sequencing input was PBMCs. This TCR was sampled from an older woman with lung cancer. The CDR3 sequence is CASSSTSGRTNTQYF. CDR3 bases: TGTGCCAGCAGTTCGACTAGCGGGAGAACAAATACGCAGTATTTT.